The sequence of this T cell receptor (beta chain) was determined in a study of post-analysis software for immune sequencing data. In the study overall: The disease courses covered relapsing-remitting, secondary progressive and progressive-relapsing multiple sclerosis.

For this clonotype: The antigen is unknown.

Points from the study as a whole: F measure showed strong co-clustering of same-batch samples. Significantly decreased normalized Chao1 diversity was recorded for multiple sclerosis patients relative to controls.

TCR beta cDNA libraries had unique molecular identifiers. TCRdb processed the PCR reads anew with MiXCR; each CDR3 protein has one entry. The sample includes roughly 800,000 distinct CDR3 sequences, 30% of them seen just once. Specimen: blood. The source of this sequence is a girl under 18 with multiple sclerosis.

The CDR3 DNA reads TGCAGCGTTGTCCACAGGGGGGGGACTGAAGCTTTCTTT. Its translation is CSVVHRGGTEAFF. The rearrangement links TRBV29-1 to TRBJ1-1, with 8 bases that match TRBD1. Trimming cost V 4 bases and J 5 bases; bases outside gene matches: 6. This CDR3 comprises 13 residues. CDR1 is SQVTM and CDR2 is ANQGSEA in the germline V gene.